The 21 T cell receptor beta chains reported below all come from one sample, sequenced in a study of cytomegalovirus exposure and HLA in healthy donors. PCR used 60 Vbeta primers and 13 Jbeta primers. The repertoire was sequenced with immunoSEQ multiplex PCR; TCRdb's copy has only in-frame clones and lacks some. In the table there are about 140,000 clones, roughly 80% of which are singletons. Material for sequencing was PBMCs. Receptor source: a female donor in good health and CMV-seronegative.

The CDR3 is CASSVAVTNEKLFF. CDR3 DNA: TGTGCCAGCAGCGTAGCGGTTACTAATGAAAAACTGTTTTTT. The J gene is TRBJ1-4, the V gene TRBV9; D not resolved. The CDR3 loop spans 14 amino acids. CDR1 is SGDLS and CDR2 is YYNGEE in the germline V gene. The V end lost 0 bases, the J end lost 2 bases, and 5 bases lay between the germline ends.

The chain uses TRBV6-5 and TRBJ1-2; 7 bases match TRBD1. Germline-derived CDR1 and CDR2 are MNHEY and SVGAGI. This CDR3 region has 15 residues. V shed 6 bases and J 2 bases; nucleotides not matched to a gene: 9. CDR3 bases: TGTGCCAGCAGCCCGTTGCAGGGACAGAACTATGGCTACACCTTC. Its protein product is CASSPLQGQNYGYTF.

Comment on this clone: Its ends do not fully match the called genes, so a read error is possible. The chain joins TRBV7-9 to TRBJ2-1, with a weak D call TRBD1 (7 bases). The CDR3 is made up of 16 amino acids. Germline CDR1 reads SEHNR; CDR2 reads FQNEAQ (reference sequence). CDR3 DNA: TGTTCCAGCAGTCCTCGTCGGACAGGCGGGAAGGATGAGCAGTTCTTC. It codes for CSSSPRRTGGKDEQFF.

The chain carries TRBV28 and TRBJ2-5; D remains ambiguous. Germline CDR1 is MDHEN and CDR2 is SYDVKM. This CDR3 region has 14 residues. Trimming pared 3 bases from V and 5 bases from J, leaving 13 bases between. CDR3 DNA sequence: TGTGCCAGCAGTTTTGGTGGAGTTGAGGAGACCCAGTACTTC. This encodes CASSFGGVEETQYF.

Only a few counts were recorded for this clone. The chain is built from TRBV29-1 and TRBJ1-1; D unclear. V was pared by 4 bases and J by 1 base, with 7 bases between. The CDR3 has 12 residues. Per the germline V gene, CDR1 is SQVTM and CDR2 is ANQGSEA. DNA of the CDR3: TGCAGCGTTGTACTAACGAACACTGAAGCTTTCTTT. It yields the protein CSVVLTNTEAFF.

This chain links TRBV7-8 with TRBJ1-3, with D uncertain. This CDR3 is built from 17 residues. V dropped 0 bases and J dropped 0 bases, with 12 bases sitting between them. Germline V lookup: CDR1 SGHVS, CDR2 FQNEAQ. The CDR3 coding sequence is TGTGCCAGCAGCTTAGCGAAGCTGCCGAGCTCTGGAAACACCATATATTTT. The encoded protein is CASSLAKLPSSGNTIYF.

The rearrangement links TRBV28 to TRBJ2-1; 7 bases line up with TRBD1. The junction had 8 bases not matched to a gene; V was cut back by 3 bases and J by 3 bases. This CDR3 spans 16 amino acids. Per the germline V gene, CDR1 is MDHEN and CDR2 is SYDVKM. CDR3 in amino acids: CASSFASGTVYNEQFF. The CDR3, as DNA: TGTGCCAGCAGTTTTGCATCCGGGACAGTCTACAATGAGCAGTTCTTC.

This chain uses TRBV18 with TRBJ1-1; no reliable D call. V was shortened by 2 bases and J by 6 bases, with 13 bases between the two germline ends. The CDR3 has 14 amino acids. Germline loops: CDR1 KGHSH, CDR2 LQKENI. This chain's CDR3 is CASSPEGTGSEAFF. Written as DNA, the CDR3 is TGTGCCAGCTCACCAGAGGGTACCGGGTCTGAAGCTTTCTTT.

This clone has only a few counts. This chain connects TRBV4-1 to TRBJ2-5; 11 bases align to TRBD1. Gene TRBJ2-7 matches the end of the DNA better, so the J call may be wrong. The CDR3 contains 16 residues. Germline V gives CDR1 MGHRA, CDR2 YSYEKL. CDR3 amino acids: CASSRLTGTGGYEQYF. The CDR3 region has the DNA TGCGCCAGCAGCCGGCTTACCGGGACAGGGGGATACGAGCAGTACTTC.

The rearrangement uses TRBV4-1 and TRBJ2-7; tentatively, D is TRBD2 (6 bases). The CDR3 contains 13 residues. Germline V gene lookup returns CDR1 MGHRA and CDR2 YSYEKL. Trimming cost V 5 bases and J 0 bases, with 8 bases left between them. The DNA for the CDR3 is TGCGCCAGCAGCGGCGGGACCTCCTACGAGCAGTACTTC. Its protein is CASSGGTSYEQYF.

The chain recombines TRBV6-1 with TRBJ1-5, with D unresolved. CDR3 length equals 14 residues. Trimming cost V 3 bases and J 0 bases, with 6 bases left between them. Germline CDR1 and CDR2: MNHNS and SASEGT. In nucleotides, the CDR3 is TGTGCCAGCAGTGACATCAATAGCAATCAGCCCCAGCATTTT. It specifies CASSDINSNQPQHF.

This chain joins TRBV5-5 and TRBJ1-1; TRBD1 is a possible D gene (6 bases). Germline values: CDR1 SGHKS, CDR2 YYEKEE (reference sequence). The CDR3 is 15 residues long. Trimming left V 1 base short and J 1 base short, with 11 bases between. Here the CDR3 DNA reads TGTGCCAGCAGCTTGCTGGGCAGGGGGAACACTGAAGCTTTCTTT. It translates to CASSLLGRGNTEAFF.

As DNA, the CDR3 is TGCGCCAGCAGGGGGACAGGAAATAATTCACCCCTCCACTTT. It encodes CASRGTGNNSPLHF. This chain uses TRBV5-1 with TRBJ1-6; TRBD1 matches at 8 bases. The V and J ends lost 5 bases and 5 bases, in that order; junction bases with no gene match: 3. From germline, CDR1 is SGHRS and CDR2 YFSETQ. The CDR3 sequence is 14 residues long.

The genes are TRBV9 and TRBJ2-7; 9 bases align to TRBD2. The CDR3 is made up of 14 amino acids. The V segment lost 0 bases and the J segment 3 bases; nucleotides outside the gene matches: 1. Germline values: CDR1 SGDLS, CDR2 YYNGEE. As DNA, the CDR3 is TGTGCCAGCAGCGTAGAACTAGCGGGCTACGAGCAGTACTTC. This sequence encodes CASSVELAGYEQYF.

The chain has TRBV12-5 and TRBJ1-1; 8 bases are shared with TRBD1. This CDR3 has 13 residues. The V and J ends lost 6 bases and 3 bases, in that order; junction bases with no gene match: 3. Germline V CDR1 and CDR2: LGHNT, FRNRAP. DNA for the CDR3: TGTGCTAGTGGGACAGGGGTGCACACTGAAGCTTTCTTT. Translating gives CASGTGVHTEAFF.

This clone was seen a handful of times. The chain recombines TRBV25-1 with TRBJ2-1, with D maybe TRBD1 (6 bases). Germline CDR1 and CDR2: MGHDK and SYGVNS. The CDR3 sequence is 14 residues long. Trimming left V 1 base short and J 10 bases short, with 14 bases between. This chain's CDR3 is CASSESGTRGEQFF. The CDR3 DNA sequence: TGTGCCAGCAGTGAATCCGGGACAAGGGGCGAGCAGTTCTTC.

J is TRBJ1-1 and V is TRBV7-9; perhaps TRBD1 as D (6 bases). The CDR3 loop spans 13 amino acids. CDR1 SEHNR and CDR2 FQNEAQ come from the germline V gene (reference sequence). Between the trimmed V and J ends, which lost 7 bases and 5 bases, there was a span of 14 bases. The CDR3 DNA reads TGTGCCAGCAAGCCACAGGGAGGGACTGAAGCTTTCTTT. Residues: CASKPQGGTEAFF.

The V and J genes are TRBV12-1 and TRBJ1-2. TRBV12-1 is a documented pseudogene. The CDR3 is 13 residues long. CDR3 amino acids: CASSFPPLDGYTF. CDR3 DNA: TGTGCCAGCAGCTTTCCTCCCCTAGATGGCTACACCTTC.

In its sample, this clone was seen a few times. The CDR3 coding sequence is TGTGCCAGCAGCCAAGATCCCTCTGGGCTTGAAGCTTTCTTT. Residues: CASSQDPSGLEAFF. The chain employs TRBV4-2 and TRBJ1-1; D call uncertain. This CDR3 has 14 residues. V was pared by 0 bases and J by 7 bases, with 12 bases between. Germline V gives CDR1 LGHNA, CDR2 YNFKEQ.

The gene calls are TRBV9 and TRBJ2-1, with D possibly being TRBD2 (6 bases). CDR3 length: 16 amino acids. CDR1 and CDR2 (germline): SGDLS, YYNGEE. V lost 4 bases and J 5 bases, leaving 19 bases between the germline ends. The CDR3 is CASSLWGTSGDNEQFF. The CDR3 DNA reads TGTGCCAGCAGCCTTTGGGGGACCTCGGGGGACAATGAGCAGTTCTTC.

The genes are TRBV28 and TRBJ2-5; the D is unclear. The CDR3 spans 14 residues. Trimming left V 3 bases short and J 1 base short, with 9 bases between. Germline CDR1 and CDR2: MDHEN and SYDVKM. The DNA for the CDR3 is TGTGCCAGCAGTTTGGTGACTTTCCAAGAGACCCAGTACTTC. Translated: CASSLVTFQETQYF.